The rows below give T cell receptor beta chains drawn from one sample of a study of T cell clones after liver transplantation. TCRdb keeps only in-frame clones here, not all; method: immunoSEQ multiplex PCR. The sample records 40,000 to 65,000 clones, about four fifths being singletons. Sample: CD4+ T cells from blood, taken before liver transplant. These TCRs come from a human donor who received a liver transplant. Both conserved end residues are part of each CDR3. Fields, in order: CDR3 DNA, CDR3 protein, J gene, D gene, V gene, clone size. The D gene is left open where the match is weak. Expanded clones are given a class, and other clones once, few, many or no size at all.

TGTGCCAGCAGTCCTATCACCACGGGAGTCAACTATGGCTACACCTTC	CASSPITTGVNYGYTF	TRBJ1-2	NA	TRBV6-6	NA
TGTGCCAGTAGTATCCAATACCCGGGACAGCCTATGAACACTGAAGCTTTCTTT	CASSIQYPGQPMNTEAFF	TRBJ1-1	TRBD1	TRBV19	NA
TGTGCCAGCAGCTTCAGGACAGGGGACTATGAGCAGTTCTTC	CASSFRTGDYEQFF	TRBJ2-1	TRBD1	TRBV5-5	NA
TGTGCCAGCTCCGAAGGGGGCTGGGGTGGATTAAGGGATGAGCAGTTCTTC	CASSEGGWGGLRDEQFF	TRBJ2-1	TRBD1	TRBV25-1	once
TGCGCCAGCAGCTTGGCGGAGACCCAGTACTTC	CASSLAETQYF	TRBJ2-5	NA	TRBV5-1	NA
TGTGCCAGCAGCCTCCGACGGGGCTCCTACGAGCAGTACTTC	CASSLRRGSYEQYF	TRBJ2-7	NA	TRBV6-5	NA
TGTGCTAGTGGTTGGCCACAGGGGCCCGGGTACTTC	CASGWPQGPGYF	TRBJ2-5	TRBD1	TRBV12-5	NA
TGTGCCAGCAGCTTAAGGGGTGGTGGTAATTCACCCCTCCACTTT	CASSLRGGGNSPLHF	TRBJ1-6	NA	TRBV7-2	NA
TGTGCCAGCAGCTTGGAGGGGGGCCTCACCGGGGAGCTGTTTTTT	CASSLEGGLTGELFF	TRBJ2-2	NA	TRBV11-3	NA
TGTGCCAGCAGTTTTGGGGCAGACATTCGGGAGGGCTACACCTTC	CASSFGADIREGYTF	TRBJ1-2	NA	TRBV28	NA
TGTGCCAGCAGTGAAGGGTCCAGGTTCCACTCACCCCTCCACTTT	CASSEGSRFHSPLHF	TRBJ1-6	NA	TRBV6-1	NA
TGTGCCACCAGCACTTCCGGGGCCAGGGCTTACACTGAAGCTTTCTTT	CATSTSGARAYTEAFF	TRBJ1-1	NA	TRBV15	NA
TGCGCCAGCAGCTTGGATGGGAGTCGCAATCAGCCCCAGCATTTT	CASSLDGSRNQPQHF	TRBJ1-5	NA	TRBV5-1	NA
TGTGCCAGCAGCGGTAGCGGGAGCCGAGAGACCCAGTACTTC	CASSGSGSRETQYF	TRBJ2-5	TRBD2	TRBV9	NA
TGTGCCAGCTCAGCGACCGCCCCACAACCAGGATACGAGCAGTACTTC	CASSATAPQPGYEQYF	TRBJ2-7	NA	TRBV18	NA
TGTGCCAGTAGTCCGCGACTAGCGGGGGCCAATGAGCAGTTCTTC	CASSPRLAGANEQFF	TRBJ2-1	TRBD2	TRBV19	NA
TGTGCCAGCAGTTTAAGGACTAGGATGGTCGGGGAGCTGTTTTTT	CASSLRTRMVGELFF	TRBJ2-2	TRBD2	TRBV2	NA
TGTGCCAGTAGTAAACGACTAGCGGGGAACACAGATACGCAGTATTTT	CASSKRLAGNTDTQYF	TRBJ2-3	TRBD2	TRBV19	NA
TGTGCCAGCAGTCAAAGACAGGGGAGGAGTCAGCCCCAGCATTTT	CASSQRQGRSQPQHF	TRBJ1-5	TRBD1	TRBV6-6	NA
TGTGCCTGGAGTAGGGCTAACACTGAAGCTTTCTTT	CAWSRANTEAFF	TRBJ1-1	NA	TRBV30	NA
TGTGCCACCTACTCGGGGGACAGGGGGAACACTGAAGCTTTCTTT	CATYSGDRGNTEAFF	TRBJ1-1	TRBD1	TRBV28	NA
TGTGCCAGCAGTTCCCCGGCGGGGGTCCTTCGGGAGCAGTACTTC	CASSSPAGVLREQYF	TRBJ2-7	TRBD2	TRBV28	NA
TGTGCTAGCAGCTTAGAGGTTGTGTTCAATCAGCCCCAGCATTTT	CASSLEVVFNQPQHF	TRBJ1-5	NA	TRBV7-7	NA
TGTGCCTGGAGTGTACTGTCCAGGGGCTATGGCTACACCTTC	CAWSVLSRGYGYTF	TRBJ1-2	NA	TRBV30	NA
TGTGCCAGCAGTTTACCTGGAATCATTAGCAATCAGCCCCAGCATTTT	CASSLPGIISNQPQHF	TRBJ1-5	NA	TRBV27	NA
TGTGCCAGCATTTCGATGACTAGCGGGAGATACGAGCAGTACTTC	CASISMTSGRYEQYF	TRBJ2-7	TRBD2	TRBV27	NA
TGCGCCAGCAGCTTGGTCTCGACTGGGGGAGATACGCAGTATTTT	CASSLVSTGGDTQYF	TRBJ2-3	NA	TRBV5-1	NA
TGTGCCAGCAGCTTAATGGGACCCAATACCGGGGAGCTGTTTTTT	CASSLMGPNTGELFF	TRBJ2-2	NA	TRBV7-3	NA
TGTGCCAGCAGTTACTCGGCAGGGGGGGCCTACGAGCAGTACTTC	CASSYSAGGAYEQYF	TRBJ2-7	NA	TRBV6-5	NA
TGTGCCAGCTGGGTTTACGAGCAGTACTTC	CASWVYEQYF	TRBJ2-7	NA	TRBV6-5	NA
TGTGCCAGCAGCTCCGCCAGGAATCAGCCCCAGCATTTT	CASSSARNQPQHF	TRBJ1-5	NA	TRBV7-8	once
TGTGCCAGCAGCTTAGATCCTCTGGCAGCATGGGATGGCTACACCTTC	CASSLDPLAAWDGYTF	TRBJ1-2	NA	TRBV7-2	NA
TGCAGCTTCGGGACATCTTACAATGAGCAGTTCTTC	CSFGTSYNEQFF	TRBJ2-1	NA	TRBV29-1	NA
TGTGCCAGCTCACCATCACGGGATCCTGGGAACATTCAGTACTTC	CASSPSRDPGNIQYF	TRBJ2-4	NA	TRBV18	NA
TGTGCCAGTAGTATAGGGACGCGGCATTCACCCCTCCACTTT	CASSIGTRHSPLHF	TRBJ1-6	NA	TRBV19	NA
TGTGCCAGCAGCTTAAGGGGGACAGGCACTTCACCCCTCCACTTT	CASSLRGTGTSPLHF	TRBJ1-6	TRBD1	TRBV7-9	NA
TGTGCCAGCAGCTCACAGGGGGATCCTTCGGGGGTCGATGGCTACACCTTC	CASSSQGDPSGVDGYTF	TRBJ1-2	TRBD1	TRBV7-3	few
TGTGCCAGCAGTTCAAATTCCCGAGCGGGGACCGGGGAGCTGTTTTTT	CASSSNSRAGTGELFF	TRBJ2-2	TRBD2	TRBV6-5	NA
TGTGCCAGCAATCCCTCGCTCGGTGGGCAGCCCCAGCATTTT	CASNPSLGGQPQHF	TRBJ1-5	NA	TRBV28	NA
TGTGCCAGCAGTGGGGACTATGGGAGGGAAAAACTGTTTTTT	CASSGDYGREKLFF	TRBJ1-4	NA	TRBV6-1	NA
TGCGCCAGCAGCTTGGCTCCAAACAATGAGCAGTTCTTC	CASSLAPNNEQFF	TRBJ2-1	NA	TRBV5-1	NA
TGTGCCAGCGGGGTCCAGGGAAAAGATACGCAGTATTTT	CASGVQGKDTQYF	TRBJ2-3	NA	TRBV25-1	NA
TGTGCCAGCAGCTTAGTTGGCAGGGGGCTTAGGAATGAAAAACTGTTTTTT	CASSLVGRGLRNEKLFF	TRBJ1-4	TRBD1	TRBV7-2	NA
TGTGCCAGCAGGCCCGGGGCAGCGGGAGTGTATGAGCAGTTCTTC	CASRPGAAGVYEQFF	TRBJ2-1	TRBD2	TRBV6-5	NA
TGTGCCACCAGCAGAGCCGGGACCACAGATACGCAGTATTTT	CATSRAGTTDTQYF	TRBJ2-3	NA	TRBV15	NA
TGTGCCAGCAGCTTGTTCGGGGGTTACTACGAGCAGTACTTC	CASSLFGGYYEQYF	TRBJ2-7	NA	TRBV5-6	NA
TGTGCCAGCAGAAGGGAGCGGACAGGGGGTAACGGGGAGCTGTTTTTT	CASRRERTGGNGELFF	TRBJ2-2	TRBD1	TRBV2	NA